This T cell receptor beta chain was recorded in a study of T cell repertoires in cytomegalovirus infection. Study at large: Recently identified HLA-C-restricted CMV epitopes were used, and well-studied HLA-B-restricted CMV epitopes were used as well. The public TCR beta signatures pointed to both CMV infection and matching HLA type. Study findings and constraints: It was HLA-C-restricted CMV-specific TCR beta clonotypes that dominated the response ex vivo. CMV carriers having the relevant HLA were flagged by cumulative public TCR beta family frequency.

The CDR3 runs 15 residues. The V segment lost 4 bases and the J segment 5 bases; nucleotides outside the gene matches: 5. From germline, CDR1 is MNHEY and CDR2 SVGAGI. Via MiXCR, TCRdb re-called the reads, giving one row per CDR3 protein. The sample includes around 430,000 distinct CDR3 sequences, under 55% seen only once; the top ten take 35% to 50%. On this clonotype: Its antigen is not identified.

The rearrangement uses TRBV6-5 and TRBJ2-3; the match to TRBD1 covers 11 bases. The sequence was obtained from a human donor in good health (CMV status not recorded). Some clones in this sample may be carry-over from other donors' samples. Source: cultured PBMCs, taken from culture after CMV antigen stimulation. The CDR3 sequence is CASSFGQGAGDTQYF. In DNA form, the CDR3 reads TGTGCCAGCAGTTTCGGACAGGGGGCTGGAGATACGCAGTATTTT.